The 25 T cell receptor beta chains given below trace back to one sample, sequenced in a study of metastatic and nonmetastatic thyroid tumors. Each patient went into thyroid surgery without having received any treatment. TCRdb re-clonotyped the PCR reads via MiXCR. The table has about 38,000 clones, roughly 26% seen once. Sequenced input: blood. These receptors came from a female donor with papillary thyroid cancer or a benign thyroid nodule (not recorded which). Some clones in this sample may be carry-over from other donors' samples.

This clone appeared many times. V and J are TRBV19 and TRBJ2-2; 12 bases map to TRBD1. Germline CDR1 and CDR2: LNHDA and SQIVND (reference sequence). CDR3 length: 19 amino acids. Losses at the gene ends were 5 bases for V and 1 base for J; bases not matched to a gene: 11. The CDR3 nucleotides are TGTGCCAGTAGTGAGGGACAGGGGGCGCCCGTTAAGAACACCGGGGAGCTGTTTTTT. Translating it yields CASSEGQGAPVKNTGELFF. The full variable domain, its missing parts supplied by reference TRBV19 and TRBJ2-2, is DGGITQSPKYLFRKEGQNVTLSCEQNLNHDAMYWYRQDPGQGLRLIYYSQIVNDFQKGDIAEGYSVSREKKESFPLTVTSAQKNPTAFYLCASSEGQGAPVKNTGELFFGEGSRLTVL.

The chain combines TRBV11-2 with TRBJ2-7, with 11 bases lining up with TRBD1. Germline V gene lookup returns CDR1 SGHAT and CDR2 FQNNGV. The V gene end was trimmed by 3 bases and the J gene end by 3 bases; junction bases not matched to a gene: 16. This CDR3 region has 19 residues. Here the CDR3 DNA reads TGTGCCAGCAGCTTGGGGACAGGGGGGCTACTACGGGATAGCTACGAGCAGTACTTC. It codes for CASSLGTGGLLRDSYEQYF.

The rearrangement uses TRBV30 and TRBJ1-2; D remains ambiguous. CDR1 is GTSNPN and CDR2 is SVGIG in the germline V gene (reference sequence). The CDR3 consists of 11 residues. Trimming removed 0 bases from V and 5 bases from J, with 4 bases in between. The chain's CDR3 is CAWSVLYGYTF. CDR3 nucleotides: TGTGCCTGGAGTGTACTATATGGCTACACCTTC.

The sample holds many counts of this clone. The V call is TRBV4-1, the J call TRBJ2-6; D perhaps matches TRBD2 (7 bases). V was shortened by 0 bases and J by 4 bases, with 10 bases between the two germline ends. The CDR3 length is 16 residues. Germline V CDR1 and CDR2: MGHRA, YSYEKL. CDR3 region: CASSQEGGLGANVLTF. Here the CDR3 DNA reads TGCGCCAGCAGCCAAGAGGGGGGGCTGGGGGCCAACGTCCTGACTTTC.

This rearrangement joins TRBV7-2 to TRBJ2-7, with D tentatively TRBD1 (5 bases). V lost 5 bases to trimming and J lost 2 bases, with 10 bases between them. The CDR3 runs to 13 residues. Germline V gene sequence: CDR1 SGHTA, CDR2 FQGNSA. Written as DNA, the CDR3 is TGTGCCAGCAGCCTGACAGTTACCTACGAGCAGTACTTC. Protein product: CASSLTVTYEQYF.

This clone showed up just a few times. The chain uses TRBV30 and TRBJ1-1, with D hard to call. Trimming removed 1 base at V and 7 bases at J, with 7 bases between. The germline V gene has CDR1 GTSNPN and CDR2 SVGIG (reference sequence). The CDR3 consists of 11 residues. The CDR3 loop is CAWSGALEAFF. As DNA, the CDR3 is TGTGCCTGGAGTGGGGCACTTGAAGCTTTCTTT.

The chain employs TRBV20-1 and TRBJ2-7, with 7 positions matching TRBD2. The CDR3 spans 15 residues. V lost 2 bases, J lost 0 bases, and 7 bases stayed unmatched. CDR1 and CDR2 (germline): DFQATT, SNEGSKA (reference sequence). The CDR3 loop reads CSARQLSGSSYEQYF. CDR3 nucleotide sequence: TGCAGTGCTAGACAACTTAGCGGGTCCTCCTACGAGCAGTACTTC.

This clone was detected a few times. The chain joins TRBV2 to TRBJ1-2; 8 positions match TRBD1. The CDR3 has 16 residues. Germline CDR1 SNHLY, CDR2 FYNNEI. J lost 2 bases, V lost 6 bases, and 11 bases had no gene match. The CDR3 region is CASRAPGQAINYGYTF. CDR3 sequence (DNA): TGTGCCAGCAGGGCACCGGGACAGGCGATAAACTATGGCTACACCTTC.

V and J are TRBV11-2 and TRBJ2-7; TRBD1 might be the D (6 bases). Germline loops: CDR1 SGHAT, CDR2 FQNNGV. The CDR3 sequence is 14 residues long. V gave up 4 bases and J gave up 5 bases, with 15 bases separating them. DNA for the CDR3: TGTGCCAGCAGCTCAACAGGGCCCAGGGACGAGCAGTACTTC. Residues: CASSSTGPRDEQYF.

This clone was detected a few times. V gene TRBV2 combines with J gene TRBJ1-1, with unresolved D. The V end was cut by 4 bases, the J end by 1 base, with 10 bases between. This CDR3 is 14 amino acids long. In germline, CDR1 is SNHLY, CDR2 FYNNEI. CDR3 region: CASSAPARNTEAFF. CDR3 bases: TGTGCCAGCAGTGCCCCGGCACGGAACACTGAAGCTTTCTTT.

This clone was seen ten or more times. The chain joins TRBV20-1 to TRBJ1-6; weak D call: TRBD1 (6 bases). The V and J ends lost 0 bases and 3 bases respectively, with 18 bases between them. Germline V CDR1 and CDR2: DFQATT, SNEGSKA (reference sequence). The CDR3 contains 18 residues. The CDR3 loop is CSARDSPGGLVYNSPLHF. The DNA for the CDR3 is TGCAGTGCTAGAGATTCCCCGGGGGGGCTGGTCTATAATTCACCCCTCCACTTT.

V usage is TRBV20-1 and J usage is TRBJ2-7; TRBD1 might be the D (5 bases). Germline V lookup: CDR1 DFQATT, CDR2 SNEGSKA (reference sequence). This CDR3 spans 18 amino acids. V was trimmed by 0 bases and J by 0 bases, leaving 21 bases between them. CDR3 bases: TGCAGTGCTAGAGATTCACCACGTATAGGGGCGCTCTCCTACGAGCAGTACTTC. Its translation is CSARDSPRIGALSYEQYF.

In this sample, this clone turned up many times. The chain is built from TRBV27 and TRBJ2-5; D is unclear. The CDR3 consists of 14 residues. Germline V CDR1 and CDR2: MNHEY, SMNVEV (reference sequence). V lost 6 bases, J lost 6 bases, and 17 bases lay in between. The CDR3 protein is CASSLSYGMKTQYF. The CDR3, as DNA: TGTGCCAGCAGCCTCTCTTACGGTATGAAGACCCAGTACTTC.

The sample holds many counts of this clone. The rearrangement links TRBV7-9 to TRBJ2-1; possible D gene TRBD2, 7 bases. The V end was cut by 2 bases, the J end by 6 bases, with 17 bases between. CDR3 size: 16 residues. CDR1 SEHNR and CDR2 FQNEAQ come from the germline V gene (reference sequence). The CDR3 sequence is CASSLPGGFLGNEQFF. The CDR3 nucleotides are TGTGCCAGCAGCTTACCGGGGGGCTTTTTGGGCAATGAGCAGTTCTTC.

A remark on this clone: Since no conserved phenylalanine or tryptophan closes the CDR3, a read error is the likely cause. The DNA is left out, because the CDR3 cannot be placed on it with certainty; the CDR3 is given as TCRdb lists it. The CDR3 spells CASSLREGI. The chain uses TRBV9 and TRBJ2-6; the table names TRBD1, a call not compared with the DNA. The CDR3 contains 9 residues when both ends are counted. CDR1 is SGDLS and CDR2 is YYNGEE in the germline V gene.

This clone was counted only a few times. The gene calls are TRBV28 and TRBJ2-6, with 8 bases that match TRBD2. This CDR3 contains 17 residues. Trimming removed 5 bases from V and 0 bases from J; junction bases left unmatched: 6. Germline V gene sequence: CDR1 MDHEN, CDR2 SYDVKM. The CDR3 nucleotides read TGTGCCAGCAGTAGCGGGAGAGGGAGCTCTGGGGCCAACGTCCTGACTTTC. Amino acids: CASSSGRGSSGANVLTF.

This clone was recorded many times. The chain is built from TRBV3-1 and TRBJ1-2, with a tentative D call TRBD1 (5 bases). V was clipped by 3 bases and J by 8 bases, with 13 bases between them. The CDR3 extends over 13 amino acids. Germline CDR1 LGHDT, CDR2 YNNKEL (reference sequence). The CDR3 here is CASSHRRVRGYTF. The CDR3 coding sequence is TGTGCCAGCAGCCACCGCAGGGTAAGAGGCTACACCTTC.

This clone was seen repeatedly, ten times or more. This chain uses TRBV12-3 or TRBV12-4 with TRBJ2-5, with 12 bases that match TRBD2. This CDR3 spans 15 amino acids. The V segment lost 3 bases and the J segment 3 bases; nucleotides outside the gene matches: 2. CDR3 protein: CASSFASGGEETQYF. The CDR3, as DNA: TGTGCCAGCAGTTTTGCTAGCGGGGGGGAAGAGACCCAGTACTTC.

This clone was seen more than once but under ten times. The CDR3 is CASSYIRTVPGDQPQHF. CDR3 DNA: TGTGCCAGCAGCTACATTCGGACGGTCCCTGGAGATCAGCCCCAGCATTTT. The V call is TRBV6-2 or TRBV6-3, the J call TRBJ1-5; D not resolved. The germline V gene encodes CDR1 MNHEY and CDR2 SVGEGT. The germline V and J ends were trimmed by 6 bases and 5 bases, with 23 bases remaining between them. This CDR3 contains 17 residues.

V is TRBV5-1 and J is TRBJ2-7; D not certain. V was clipped by 5 bases and J by 11 bases, with 14 bases between them. Per germline, CDR1 SGHRS and CDR2 YFSETQ. The CDR3 covers 11 residues. CDR3 sequence: CASRMDLEEYF. CDR3 DNA: TGCGCCAGCAGAATGGATTTAGAAGAGTACTTC.

This clone showed up just a few times. The CDR3: CASSYSIMDREFNQPQHF. In nucleotides, the CDR3 is TGTGCCAGCAGTTACTCCATAATGGACAGGGAATTCAATCAGCCCCAGCATTTT. V gene TRBV6-2 or TRBV6-3 combines with J gene TRBJ1-5; 8 bases are shared with TRBD1. Per germline, CDR1 MNHEY and CDR2 SVGEGT. The V and J ends lost 0 bases and 3 bases, in that order; junction bases with no gene match: 10. The CDR3 covers 18 residues.

This clone was seen repeatedly, ten times or more. The chain is built from TRBV2 and TRBJ2-5, with TRBD2 matching over 11 bases. V shed 8 bases, J shed 5 bases, and the junction held 10 bases outside the gene matches. Germline CDR1 reads SNHLY; CDR2 reads FYNNEI. The CDR3 length is 15 residues. For the CDR3, the DNA is TGTGCCAGCGGTGGTAGCGGGAGGGCCGGGGAGACCCAGTACTTC. Amino acids: CASGGSGRAGETQYF. Full variable domain (remainder filled in from reference TRBV2 and TRBJ2-5): EPEVTQTPSHQVTQMGQEVILRCVPISNHLYFYWYRQILGQKVEFLVSFYNNEISEKSEIFDDQFSVERPDGSNFTLKIRSTKLEDSAMYFCASGGSGRAGETQYFGPGTRLLVL.

This clone showed up many times. The V call is TRBV7-9, the J call TRBJ2-1; perhaps TRBD2 as D (6 bases). Trimming took 5 bases from V and 7 from J, leaving 18 bases between them. From germline, CDR1 is SEHNR and CDR2 FQNEAQ (reference sequence). The CDR3 has 15 residues. The chain's CDR3 is CASSPGAPLGNEQFF. CDR3 nucleotide sequence: TGTGCCAGCAGCCCGGGAGCTCCCTTAGGAAATGAGCAGTTCTTC.

This clone was counted ten times or more. The V call is TRBV20-1, the J call TRBJ2-3, with a tentative D call TRBD1 (6 bases). This CDR3 is built from 17 residues. Germline CDR1 is DFQATT and CDR2 is SNEGSKA (reference sequence). V lost 3 bases to trimming and J lost 2 bases, with 21 bases between them. DNA of the CDR3: TGCAGTGCTAGTCGGGGCCTCAGGGGAACAAACACAGATACGCAGTATTTT. This sequence encodes CSASRGLRGTNTDTQYF.

CDR3 sequence: CASSSRPGTSGANVLTF. CDR3 sequence (DNA): TGTGCCAGCAGTTCCCGACCGGGAACCTCTGGGGCCAACGTCCTGACTTTC. The V and J genes are TRBV27 and TRBJ2-6; D is possibly TRBD2 (5 bases). CDR1 and CDR2 (germline): MNHEY, SMNVEV (reference sequence). The CDR3 is made up of 17 amino acids. The germline V and J ends were trimmed by 4 bases and 0 bases, with 13 bases remaining between them.